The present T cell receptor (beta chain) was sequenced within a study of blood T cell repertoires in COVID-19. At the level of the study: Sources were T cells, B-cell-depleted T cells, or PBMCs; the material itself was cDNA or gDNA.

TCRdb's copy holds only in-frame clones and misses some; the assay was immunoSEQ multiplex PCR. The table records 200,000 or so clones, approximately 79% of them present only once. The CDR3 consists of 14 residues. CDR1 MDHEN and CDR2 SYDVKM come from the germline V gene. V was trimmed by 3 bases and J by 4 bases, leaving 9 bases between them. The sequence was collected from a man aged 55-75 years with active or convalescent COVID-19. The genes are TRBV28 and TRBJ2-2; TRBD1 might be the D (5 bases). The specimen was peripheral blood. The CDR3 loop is CASSFRTPTGELFF. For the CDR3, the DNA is TGTGCCAGCAGTTTTAGGACACCCACCGGGGAGCTGTTTTTT.